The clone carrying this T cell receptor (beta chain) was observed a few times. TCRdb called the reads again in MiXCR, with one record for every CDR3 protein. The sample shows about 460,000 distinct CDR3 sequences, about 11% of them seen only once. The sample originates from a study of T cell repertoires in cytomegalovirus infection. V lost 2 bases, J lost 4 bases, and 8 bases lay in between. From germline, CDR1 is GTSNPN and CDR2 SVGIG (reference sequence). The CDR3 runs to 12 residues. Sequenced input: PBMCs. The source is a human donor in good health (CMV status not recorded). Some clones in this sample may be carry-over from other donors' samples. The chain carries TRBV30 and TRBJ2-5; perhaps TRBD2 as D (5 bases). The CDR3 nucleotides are TGTGCCTGGAGTATTGGAGGAGAGACCCAGTACTTC. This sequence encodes CAWSIGGETQYF. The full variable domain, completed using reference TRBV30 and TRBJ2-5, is SQTIHQWPATLVQPVGSPLSLECTVEGTSNPNLYWYRQAAGRGLQLLFYSVGIGQISSEVPQNLSASRPQDRQFILSSKKLLLSDSGFYLCAWSIGGETQYFGPGTRLLVL.